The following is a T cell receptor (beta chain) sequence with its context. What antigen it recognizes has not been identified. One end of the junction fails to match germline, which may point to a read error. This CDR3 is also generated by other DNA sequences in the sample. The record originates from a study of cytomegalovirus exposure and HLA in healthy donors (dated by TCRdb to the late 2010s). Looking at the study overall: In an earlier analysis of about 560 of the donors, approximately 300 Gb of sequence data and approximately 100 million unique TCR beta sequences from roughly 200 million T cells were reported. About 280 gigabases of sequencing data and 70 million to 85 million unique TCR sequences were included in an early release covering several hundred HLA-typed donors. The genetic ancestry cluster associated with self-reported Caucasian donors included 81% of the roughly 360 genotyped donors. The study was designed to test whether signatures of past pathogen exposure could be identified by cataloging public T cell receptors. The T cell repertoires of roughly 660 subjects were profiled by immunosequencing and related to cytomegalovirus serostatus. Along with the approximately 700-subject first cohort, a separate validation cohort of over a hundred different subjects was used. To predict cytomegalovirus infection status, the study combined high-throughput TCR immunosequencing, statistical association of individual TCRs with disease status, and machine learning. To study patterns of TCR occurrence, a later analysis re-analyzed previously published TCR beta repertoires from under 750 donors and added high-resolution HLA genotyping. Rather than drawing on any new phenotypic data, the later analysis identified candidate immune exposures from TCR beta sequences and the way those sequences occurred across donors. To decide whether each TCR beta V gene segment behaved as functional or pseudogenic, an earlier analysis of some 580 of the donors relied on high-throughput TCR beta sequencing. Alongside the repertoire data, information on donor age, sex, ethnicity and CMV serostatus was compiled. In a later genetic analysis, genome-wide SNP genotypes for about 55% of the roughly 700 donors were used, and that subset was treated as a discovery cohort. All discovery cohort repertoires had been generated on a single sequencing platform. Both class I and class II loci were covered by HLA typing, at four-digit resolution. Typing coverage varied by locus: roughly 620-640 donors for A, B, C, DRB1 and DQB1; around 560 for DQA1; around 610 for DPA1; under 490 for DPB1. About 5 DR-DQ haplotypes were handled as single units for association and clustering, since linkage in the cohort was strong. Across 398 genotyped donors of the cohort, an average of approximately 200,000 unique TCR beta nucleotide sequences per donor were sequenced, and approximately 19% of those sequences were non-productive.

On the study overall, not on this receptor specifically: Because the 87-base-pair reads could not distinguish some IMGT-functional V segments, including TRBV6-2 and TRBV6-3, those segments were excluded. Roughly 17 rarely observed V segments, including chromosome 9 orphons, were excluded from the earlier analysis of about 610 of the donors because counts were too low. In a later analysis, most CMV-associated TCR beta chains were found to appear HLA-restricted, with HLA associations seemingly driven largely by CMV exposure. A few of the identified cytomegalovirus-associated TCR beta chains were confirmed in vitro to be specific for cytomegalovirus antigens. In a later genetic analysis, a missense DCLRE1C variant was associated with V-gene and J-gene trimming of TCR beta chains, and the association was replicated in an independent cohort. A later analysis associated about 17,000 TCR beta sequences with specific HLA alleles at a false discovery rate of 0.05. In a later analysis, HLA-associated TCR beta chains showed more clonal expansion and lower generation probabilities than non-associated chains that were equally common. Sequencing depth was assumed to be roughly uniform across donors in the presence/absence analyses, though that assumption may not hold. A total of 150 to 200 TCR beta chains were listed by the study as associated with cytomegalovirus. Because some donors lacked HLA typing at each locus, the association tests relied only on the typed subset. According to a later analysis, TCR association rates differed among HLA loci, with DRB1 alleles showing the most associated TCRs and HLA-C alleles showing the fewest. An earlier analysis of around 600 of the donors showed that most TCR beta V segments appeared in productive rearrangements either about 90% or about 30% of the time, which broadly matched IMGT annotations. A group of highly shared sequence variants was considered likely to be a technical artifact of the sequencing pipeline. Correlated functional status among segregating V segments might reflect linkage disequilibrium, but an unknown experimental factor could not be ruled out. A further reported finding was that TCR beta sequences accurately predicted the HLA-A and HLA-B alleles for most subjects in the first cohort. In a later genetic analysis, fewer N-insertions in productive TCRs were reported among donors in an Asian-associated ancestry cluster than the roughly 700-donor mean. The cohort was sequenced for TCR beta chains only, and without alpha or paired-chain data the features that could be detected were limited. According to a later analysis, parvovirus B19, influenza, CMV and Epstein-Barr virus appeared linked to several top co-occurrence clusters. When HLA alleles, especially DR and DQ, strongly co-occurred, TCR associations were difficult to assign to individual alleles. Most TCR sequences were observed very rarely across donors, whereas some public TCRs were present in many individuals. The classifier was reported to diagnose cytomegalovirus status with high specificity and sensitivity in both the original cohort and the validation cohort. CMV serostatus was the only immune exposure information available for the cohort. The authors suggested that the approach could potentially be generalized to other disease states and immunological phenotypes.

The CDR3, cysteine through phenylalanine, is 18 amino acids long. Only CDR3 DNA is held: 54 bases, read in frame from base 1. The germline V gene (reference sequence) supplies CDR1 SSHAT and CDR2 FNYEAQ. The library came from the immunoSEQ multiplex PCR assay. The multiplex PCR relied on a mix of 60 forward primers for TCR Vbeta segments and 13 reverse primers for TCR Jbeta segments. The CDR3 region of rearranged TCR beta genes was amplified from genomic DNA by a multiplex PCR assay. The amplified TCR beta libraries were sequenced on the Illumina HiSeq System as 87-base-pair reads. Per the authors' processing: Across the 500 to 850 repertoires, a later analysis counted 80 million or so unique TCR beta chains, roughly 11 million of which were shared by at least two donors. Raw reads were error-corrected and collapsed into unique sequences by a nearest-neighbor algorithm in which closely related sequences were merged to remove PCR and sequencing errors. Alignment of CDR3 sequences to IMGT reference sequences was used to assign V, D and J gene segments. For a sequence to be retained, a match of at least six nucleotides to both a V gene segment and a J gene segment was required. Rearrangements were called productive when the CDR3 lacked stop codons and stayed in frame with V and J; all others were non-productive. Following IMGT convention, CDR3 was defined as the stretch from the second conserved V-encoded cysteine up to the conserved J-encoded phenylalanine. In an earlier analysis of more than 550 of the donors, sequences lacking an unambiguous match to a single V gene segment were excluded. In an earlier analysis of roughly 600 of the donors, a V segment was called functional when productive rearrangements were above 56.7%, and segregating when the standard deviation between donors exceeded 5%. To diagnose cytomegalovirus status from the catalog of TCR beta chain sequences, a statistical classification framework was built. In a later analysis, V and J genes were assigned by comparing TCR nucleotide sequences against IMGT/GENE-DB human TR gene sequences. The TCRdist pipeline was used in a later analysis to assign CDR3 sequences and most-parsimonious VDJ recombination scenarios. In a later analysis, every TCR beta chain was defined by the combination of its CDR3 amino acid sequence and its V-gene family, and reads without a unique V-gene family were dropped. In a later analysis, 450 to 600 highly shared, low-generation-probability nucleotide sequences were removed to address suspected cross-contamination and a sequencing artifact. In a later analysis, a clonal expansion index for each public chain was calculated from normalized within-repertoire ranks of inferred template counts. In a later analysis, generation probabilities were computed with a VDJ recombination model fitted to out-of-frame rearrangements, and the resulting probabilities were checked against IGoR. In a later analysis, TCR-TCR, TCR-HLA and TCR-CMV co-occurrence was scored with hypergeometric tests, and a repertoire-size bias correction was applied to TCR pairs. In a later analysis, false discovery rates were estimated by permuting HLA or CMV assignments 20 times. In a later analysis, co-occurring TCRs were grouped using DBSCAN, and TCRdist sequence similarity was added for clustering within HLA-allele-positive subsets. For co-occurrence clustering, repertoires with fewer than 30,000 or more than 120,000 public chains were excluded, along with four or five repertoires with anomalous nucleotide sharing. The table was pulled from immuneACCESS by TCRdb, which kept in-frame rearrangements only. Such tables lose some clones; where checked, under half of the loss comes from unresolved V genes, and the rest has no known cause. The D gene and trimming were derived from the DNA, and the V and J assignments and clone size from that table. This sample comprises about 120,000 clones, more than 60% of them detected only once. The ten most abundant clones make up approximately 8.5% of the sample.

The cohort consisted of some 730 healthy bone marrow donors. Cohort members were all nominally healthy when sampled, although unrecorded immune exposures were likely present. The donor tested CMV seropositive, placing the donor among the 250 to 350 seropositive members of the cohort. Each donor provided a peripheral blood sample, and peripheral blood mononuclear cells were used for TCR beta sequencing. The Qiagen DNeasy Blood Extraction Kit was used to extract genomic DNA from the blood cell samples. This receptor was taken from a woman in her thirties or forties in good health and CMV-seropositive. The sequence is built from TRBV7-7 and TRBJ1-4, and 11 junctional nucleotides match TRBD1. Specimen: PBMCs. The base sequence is TGTGCTAGCAGCTTAGTTCCGCCGGGGACAGGGGGTTATGAAAAACTGTTTTTT. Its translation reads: CASSLVPPGTGGYEKLFF.